This T cell receptor (beta chain) emerged from a study of T-cell memory formation after mild COVID-19. Study-level information: The TCR clusters were mostly specific to one donor.

From 5'RACE with constant-segment primers came TCR alpha and TCR beta cDNA libraries that carried sample barcodes and UMIs. From the 5' RACE reads, TCRdb called clonotypes with MiXCR, one entry per CDR3 protein. The sample lists under 300,000 distinct CDR3 sequences; more than 8% were seen once. From germline, CDR1 is SGHRS and CDR2 YFSETQ. The germline V and J ends were trimmed by 1 base and 8 bases, with 12 bases remaining between them. The CDR3 totals 13 residues. In this sample, this clonotype turned up many times. What it recognizes is unknown. Broader study findings: Contracting CD4+ clones were located mainly in CM and EM, and CD8+ clones in EMRA. Day 15 to 85 contracting clones showed balanced CD4/CD8; later expanders leaned CD4+.

The material sequenced was PBMCs or a T cell subset sorted from them (not recorded which). The chain is built from TRBV5-1 and TRBJ1-1; weak D call: TRBD1 (5 bases). The TCR comes from a man aged 18 to 30 who had mild COVID-19 (a few samples of this study predate the infection). Cell type and time point are not known. CDR3 sequence: CASSLNPGYEAFF. Written as DNA, the CDR3 is TGCGCCAGCAGCTTGAATCCAGGGTACGAAGCTTTCTTT.